A selection of T cell receptor beta chains follows, all from one sample in a study of blood T cell repertoires in COVID-19. The assay was immunoSEQ multiplex PCR, and TCRdb's table has in-frame clones only and misses some. Of approximately 150,000 clones listed, approximately 90% are singletons. The sequenced sample consisted of peripheral blood. The receptor set was obtained from a man aged 65 to 79 with active COVID-19. The conserved cysteine and the conserved F or W are not part of the CDR3 here. The D gene is left open where the match is weak.

TRBV30	TRBJ2-3	-	ACITPTRQLNTQY
TRBV7-9	TRBJ1-2	TRBD1	ASSWTGVGGYT
TRBV5-1	TRBJ1-1	-	ASSPYSGGNTEAF
TRBV27	TRBJ2-5	TRBD2	ASSLSRRGGNRETQY
TRBV19	TRBJ2-4	TRBD1	ASSPGQVAQNIQY
TRBV11-2	TRBJ2-1	TRBD2	ASSSATGTNYNEQF
TRBV13	TRBJ1-2	-	ASSLKAGGYT
TRBV15	TRBJ2-4	TRBD2	ATSGLIAGGPGLSKNIQY
TRBV19	TRBJ2-3	TRBD2	ASSSGLAGPRTDTQY
TRBV18	TRBJ2-3	-	ASSPRYTDTQY
TRBV7-3	TRBJ2-2	-	ASSPGTGELF
TRBV6-5	TRBJ1-3	TRBD1	ASRPGTAGNTIY
TRBV9	TRBJ2-1	-	ASSVGVGASSNEQF
TRBV25-1	TRBJ2-3	TRBD1	ASSELQGATDTQY
TRBV25-1	TRBJ1-1	-	ASRHSSRGDTEAF
TRBV30	TRBJ1-5	TRBD1	AWSRGGLWGQSNQPQH
TRBV30	TRBJ2-4	TRBD2	AWSPWEGGKNIQY
TRBV10-1	TRBJ1-1	TRBD1	ASSADRGNTEAF
TRBV15	TRBJ2-5	TRBD1	ATSRDRQGSSMYQETQY
TRBV7-2	TRBJ2-1	-	ASSPDSISYNEQF
TRBV18	TRBJ1-1	-	ASSPPNRNMNTEAF
TRBV5-4	TRBJ2-5	-	ASSTVEETQY
TRBV6-5	TRBJ1-1	TRBD1	ASSYYRGGTEAF
TRBV30	TRBJ1-2	-	AWVTGQRGYT
TRBV7-9	TRBJ1-6	-	ASSHRQQGSPLH
TRBV5-1	TRBJ2-6	TRBD2	ASSLASGVSGANVLT
TRBV5-1	TRBJ1-1	TRBD1	ASSLGDSMNTEAF
TRBV2	TRBJ1-5	-	ASSEATGGIQPQH
TRBV23-1	TRBJ2-7	TRBD1	ASSQSDRGSDEQY
TRBV6-5	TRBJ1-1	TRBD1	ASIPGTAGNTEAF
TRBV7-2	TRBJ1-2	-	ASSLVGQGYGYT
TRBV3-1/TRBV3-2	TRBJ2-5	-	ASSVLARKTQY
TRBV11-2	TRBJ2-1	-	ASSLERLGRQF
TRBV4-1	TRBJ2-6	-	ASSPLNLIPGANVLT
TRBV6-6	TRBJ2-1	TRBD2	ASSRLRASGRAGEQF
TRBV5-5	TRBJ2-1	-	ASSQYNEQF
TRBV28	TRBJ2-7	-	ASRTDSHYEQY
TRBV6-5	TRBJ1-5	TRBD1	ASSWTGINQPQH
TRBV25-1	TRBJ1-5	TRBD1	ANPQGGQGYDQPQH
TRBV9	TRBJ2-2	TRBD2	ASSVDWGSGRGAGELF
TRBV30	TRBJ1-2	TRBD1	AWSTGQGAFYGYT
TRBV20-1	TRBJ1-1	-	SAIPRDEAF
TRBV5-1	TRBJ1-5	-	ASSTGPESNQPQH
TRBV6-5	TRBJ2-5	TRBD1	ASSYRQGVRETQY
TRBV19	TRBJ1-2	-	ASSPSLSTFYGYT
TRBV28	TRBJ1-6	-	ASSFSSGMYNSPLH
TRBV28	TRBJ2-1	TRBD1	ASSRRDREPGEQF
TRBV24-1	TRBJ2-3	-	ATSRGNRWGDTQY
TRBV18	TRBJ2-1	-	ASSPQLGGNEQF
TRBV12-3/TRBV12-4	TRBJ2-3	TRBD2	ASSLARGGTQY
TRBV5-4	TRBJ2-3	TRBD2	ASSLRRGRDTQY
TRBV27	TRBJ1-2	TRBD1	ASSLSSPTGEAYGYT
TRBV18	TRBJ2-1	TRBD2	ASSPTLAVSYNEQF
TRBV7-2	TRBJ2-3	-	ASSSYAVSTDTQY
TRBV12-3/TRBV12-4	TRBJ1-1	-	ASSLQNTEAF
TRBV7-3	TRBJ2-3	-	ASSLRRAGDTQY
TRBV5-1	TRBJ1-1	TRBD1	ASSFRGAWTGMMNTEAF
TRBV5-5	TRBJ2-2	TRBD1	ASTLQGAGTGELF
TRBV10-1	TRBJ2-3	TRBD2	ASSRGDPPPTDTQY
TRBV5-1	TRBJ1-1	-	ASSSTTVNTEAF